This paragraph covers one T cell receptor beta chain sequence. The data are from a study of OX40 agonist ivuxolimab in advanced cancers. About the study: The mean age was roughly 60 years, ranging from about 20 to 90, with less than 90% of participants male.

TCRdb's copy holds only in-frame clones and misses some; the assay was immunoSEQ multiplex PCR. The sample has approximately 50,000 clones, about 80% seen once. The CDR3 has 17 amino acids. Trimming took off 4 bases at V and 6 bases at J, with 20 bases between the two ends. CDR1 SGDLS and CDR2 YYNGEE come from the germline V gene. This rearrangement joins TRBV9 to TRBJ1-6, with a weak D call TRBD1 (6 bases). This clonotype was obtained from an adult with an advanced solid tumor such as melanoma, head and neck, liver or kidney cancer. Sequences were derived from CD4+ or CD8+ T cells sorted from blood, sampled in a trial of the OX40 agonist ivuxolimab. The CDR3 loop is CASSRLSDSQTNSPLHF. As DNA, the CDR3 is TGTGCCAGCAGCCGATTGTCGGACAGCCAAACTAATTCACCCCTCCACTTT.